Below, 8 T cell receptor beta chains from the same sample are listed, as sequenced in a study of blood T cell repertoires in COVID-19. Only in-frame clones appear in the TCRdb table, and some are missing; sequencing was by immunoSEQ multiplex PCR. The repertoire holds 250,000 or so clones, about 89% seen once, with approximately 9% in the top ten. Specimen: peripheral blood. The receptors shown here come from a man in his forties or fifties with active or convalescent COVID-19.

The rearrangement uses TRBV7-9 and TRBJ1-1, with a tentative D call TRBD1 (5 bases). The V gene's germline CDR1 is SEHNR and CDR2 FQNEAQ (reference sequence). The CDR3 is 12 amino acids. Trimming took off 3 bases at V and 8 bases at J, with 10 bases between the two ends. The CDR3 DNA reads TGTGCCAGCAGCTTGGTGGGGCAGGAAGCTTTCTTT. Protein: CASSLVGQEAFF.

This sequence joins TRBV11-2 and TRBJ2-7, with 8 bases lining up with TRBD2. Losses at the gene ends were 8 bases for V and 0 bases for J; bases not matched to a gene: 9. The CDR3 totals 15 residues. Germline V gives CDR1 SGHAT, CDR2 FQNNGV. CDR3 nucleotide sequence: TGTGCCAGCGCCCGGGGGGGAGGGCCCTCCTACGAGCAGTACTTC. Translating gives CASARGGGPSYEQYF. The entire variable domain, with the rest obtained from reference TRBV11-2 and TRBJ2-7, is as follows: EAGVAQSPRYKIIEKRQSVAFWCNPISGHATLYWYQQILGQGPKLLIQFQNNGVVDDSQLPKDRFSAERLKGVDSTLKIQPAKLEDSAVYLCASARGGGPSYEQYFGPGTRLTVT.

The gene calls are TRBV6-6 and TRBJ2-7; 7 positions agree with TRBD2. J was trimmed by 0 bases and V by 5 bases; bases with no gene match: 10. The CDR3 has 16 residues. In germline, CDR1 is MNHNY, CDR2 SVGAGI (reference sequence). The CDR3 loop is CASSNLLAESSYEQYF. Here the CDR3 DNA reads TGTGCCAGCAGTAACCTTCTAGCGGAGAGCTCCTACGAGCAGTACTTC.

The rearrangement uses TRBV5-4 and TRBJ1-3; 10 bases line up with TRBD1. V was pared by 0 bases and J by 4 bases, with 4 bases of the junction left unmatched. The CDR3 is 16 amino acids. The germline V gene has CDR1 SGHNT and CDR2 YYREEE (reference sequence). CDR3 sequence (DNA): TGTGCCAGCAGCTTGGGACAGGGGGCTGCCGGAAACACCATATATTTT. This gives the protein CASSLGQGAAGNTIYF.

CDR3 coding DNA: TGTGCCACCAGCAGAAGAGCGGGTGGAGGGGACAGGGGGCTGGGCTACACCTTC. It translates to CATSRRAGGGDRGLGYTF. The chain links TRBV15 to TRBJ1-2; 12 bases match TRBD1. Germline lookup yields CDR1 LNHNV and CDR2 YYDKDF (reference sequence). V lost 2 bases to trimming and J lost 8 bases; unmatched junction nucleotides: 15. CDR3 size: 18 residues.

The gene calls are TRBV5-1 and TRBJ1-1; maybe TRBD1 (6 bases). Between the trimmed V and J ends, which lost 4 bases and 4 bases, there was a span of 20 bases. The length of the CDR3 is 16 residues. Per the germline V gene, CDR1 is SGHRS and CDR2 is YFSETQ. CDR3 residues: CASSAEPGDRVTEAFF. The DNA for the CDR3 is TGCGCCAGCAGCGCAGAACCAGGGGATCGGGTCACTGAAGCTTTCTTT.

V and J are TRBV3-1 (or the pseudogene TRBV3-2) and TRBJ2-7; TRBD2 aligns across 7 bases. V gave up 4 bases and J gave up 3 bases; unmatched junction bases: 3. The length of the CDR3 is 13 residues. Germline CDR1 LGHDT, CDR2 YNNKEL (reference sequence). CDR3 sequence reads: CASSRAGLYEQYF. The CDR3, as DNA: TGTGCCAGCAGCCGAGCGGGACTCTACGAGCAGTACTTC.

This clone has just one count. The chain has TRBV28 and TRBJ2-7; a possible D gene is TRBD1 (6 bases). Germline V CDR1 and CDR2: MDHEN, SYDVKM. The V end was cut by 6 bases, the J end by 1 base, with 13 bases between. The CDR3 has 14 amino acids. The CDR3 DNA reads as TGTGCCAGCAGCCGACCAGGACAGTCCTACGAGCAGTACTTC. Its protein is CASSRPGQSYEQYF.